The T cell receptor beta chain described here comes from a study of shared clonotypes between healthy human individuals. With 6 bases removed from V and 2 bases from J, the gap between germline ends came to 12 bases. The germline V gene has CDR1 MGHDK and CDR2 SYGVNS. The CDR3 sequence is 14 residues long. Every subset had its genomic DNA shared out evenly among several immunoSEQ plates. Using immunoSEQ multiplex PCR, the repertoire was profiled, and TCRdb retains in-frame clones only, with some absent. The sample contains about 1.5 million clones, roughly 95% of which appear only once. The rearrangement uses TRBV25-1 and TRBJ2-3, with TRBD2 as a possible D gene (6 bases). The sequence was obtained from a man younger than 40 in good health. Material: naive CD4+ T cells sorted from blood. As for subset: CD45RA+ positively selected. CDR3 DNA: TGTGCCAGCAGGCAAGCGGGCCTCACAGATACGCAGTATTTT. Protein sequence: CASRQAGLTDTQYF.